The 22 T cell receptor beta chains reported below all come from one sample, sequenced in a study of T cell repertoires in cytomegalovirus infection. TCRdb reprocessed the reads via MiXCR and lists one record per CDR3 protein. The data hold fewer than 1,000,000 distinct CDR3 sequences, with about 33% observed a single time. No antigen has been identified for these receptors. The sequencing used cultured CD8+ T cells from PBMCs, collected from culture after CMV antigen stimulation. These receptors were obtained from a human donor in good health (CMV status not recorded). Some clones in this sample may be carry-over from other donors' samples.

The rearrangement joins TRBV7-3 to TRBJ2-7, with D possibly being TRBD2 (6 bases). The CDR3 totals 14 residues. V lost 4 bases to trimming and J lost 2 bases, with 12 bases between them. CDR1 is SGHTA and CDR2 is FQGTGA in the germline V gene. Here the CDR3 DNA reads TGTGCCAGCAGCTCGGGAGAAAAGACCTACGAGCAGTACGTC. This translates into CASSSGEKTYEQYV.

In the case of this clonotype: This may come from a read error, since a much larger clone is one base off. This chain connects TRBV5-5 to TRBJ2-1; 8 positions agree with TRBD2. V trimming: 5 bases; J trimming: 6 bases; junction bases outside the gene matches: 10. CDR3 length: 15 residues. Germline CDR1 reads SGHKS; CDR2 reads YYEKEE (reference sequence). CDR3 DNA: TGTGCCAGCAGTTATGGACCAGCGGGGGTCAATGAGCAGTTCTTC. It translates to CASSYGPAGVNEQFF.

The gene calls are TRBV5-6 and TRBJ2-1; a weak D match, TRBD2 (6 bases). Trimming took 2 bases from V and 4 from J, leaving 16 bases between them. CDR1 is SGHDT and CDR2 is YYEEEE in the germline V gene. This CDR3 has 16 amino acids. In DNA form, the CDR3 reads TGTGCCAGCAGCTTCCGGGACTTCAGAATGTACAATGAGCAGTTCTTC. Its translation: CASSFRDFRMYNEQFF. Using reference TRBV5-6 and TRBJ2-1 for the parts outside the CDR3, the full variable domain is DAGVTQSPTHLIKTRGQQVTLRCSPKSGHDTVSWYQQALGQGPQFIFQYYEEEERQRGNFPDRFSGHQFPNYSSELNVNALLLGDSALYLCASSFRDFRMYNEQFFGPGTRLTVL.

A remark on this clonotype: This clone may be a read error of a much larger clone one base away. The genes are TRBV7-6 and TRBJ2-1, with a possible D match to TRBD2 (6 bases). Germline CDR1 reads SGHVS; CDR2 reads FNYEAQ. The CDR3 is made up of 16 amino acids. The CDR3 region is CASSLAGRGPYIEQFF. For the CDR3, the DNA is TGTGCCAGCAGCTTAGCAGGGCGGGGCCCCTACATTGAGCAGTTCTTC.

The sample holds a few counts of this clonotype. The V gene is TRBV6-5, the J gene TRBJ1-1, with no clear D. The germline V gene has CDR1 MNHEY and CDR2 SVGAGI. The CDR3 spans 15 residues. V dropped 2 bases and J dropped 4 bases, with 14 bases sitting between them. The CDR3 is CASSYDTGGATEAFF. The CDR3 DNA follows: TGTGCCAGCAGTTACGACACGGGAGGTGCCACTGAAGCTTTCTTT.

This rearrangement joins TRBV27 to TRBJ1-5; the D is unclear. CDR3 length equals 14 residues. CDR1 MNHEY and CDR2 SMNVEV come from the germline V gene (reference sequence). Trimming left V 2 bases short and J 7 bases short, with 12 bases between. CDR3 loop: CASSLGERRQPQHF. CDR3 nucleotides: TGTGCCAGCAGTTTAGGGGAAAGAAGGCAGCCCCAGCATTTT.

The gene calls are TRBV5-1 and TRBJ2-7; D is perhaps TRBD1 or TRBD2 (5 bases each). Trimming stripped 0 bases from V and 5 bases from J, with 12 bases between. The CDR3 loop spans 14 amino acids. Germline V gives CDR1 SGHRS, CDR2 YFSETQ. CDR3 amino acids: CASSLGAGTDEQYV. In DNA form, the CDR3 reads TGCGCCAGCAGCTTGGGGGCAGGGACGGACGAGCAGTACGTC.

In its sample, this clonotype was seen a few times. The chain has TRBV7-9 and TRBJ1-2; no reliable D call. Germline V gene sequence: CDR1 SEHNR, CDR2 FQNEAQ (reference sequence). The CDR3 covers 14 residues. V was clipped by 5 bases and J by 5 bases, with 15 bases between them. The CDR3 region is CASSLSLERYGYTF. The CDR3 nucleotides read TGTGCCAGCAGCCTGTCCTTAGAGAGGTATGGCTACACCTTC.

Comment on this clonotype: One junction end does not reproduce the germline sequence, and a read error may be involved. The chain combines TRBV19 with TRBJ1-2; D gene unclear. The CDR3 has 14 residues. Per the germline V gene, CDR1 is LNHDA and CDR2 is SQIVND (reference sequence). Here the CDR3 DNA reads TGTGCCAGTAGTCTTTTGACAACTCGCTATGGCTACATCTTC. Protein product: CASSLLTTRYGYIF.

This clonotype was observed a few times. At one end, the junction sequence differs from germline, possibly due to a read error. This rearrangement joins TRBV7-7 to TRBJ1-2; D unclear. CDR1 is SSHAT and CDR2 is FNYEAQ in the germline V gene (reference sequence). This CDR3 is built from 13 residues. The CDR3 nucleotides read TGTGCTAGCAGCGCAGTTCTCCAGTGGGGCTACACCTTC. It specifies CASSAVLQWGYTF.

Turning to this clonotype: Germline is not matched at one junction end, which may reflect a read error. The chain joins TRBV19 to TRBJ2-1, with TRBD1 as a possible D gene (5 bases). The CDR3 consists of 12 residues. Germline assignment: CDR1 LNHDA and CDR2 SQIVND (reference sequence). The CDR3: CASSRTGYDQFF. The CDR3 nucleotides are TGTGCCAGTAGTAGAACAGGCTATGATCAGTTCTTC.

This clonotype was seen at least ten times. The CDR3 loop reads CASSLTAAPYNEQFF. For the CDR3, the DNA is TGTGCCAGCAGTTTAACCGCCGCTCCTTACAATGAGCAGTTCTTC. V gene TRBV12-3 or TRBV12-4 combines with J gene TRBJ2-1; no clear D gene. The CDR3 totals 15 residues. V was pared by 2 bases and J by 4 bases, with 12 bases between.

This chain links TRBV29-1 with TRBJ2-5, with D possibly matching TRBD2 (6 bases). CDR3 length equals 14 residues. Deletions cut 3 bases from V and 5 bases from J, with 16 bases between. Germline values: CDR1 SQVTM, CDR2 ANQGSEA. In nucleotides, the CDR3 is TGCAGCGTTGATATCGGGGGTGAAATGGAGACCCAGTACTTC. Protein product: CSVDIGGEMETQYF.

This clonotype was seen only a few times. V and J are TRBV4-2 and TRBJ1-6; D is perhaps TRBD1 (6 bases). CDR3 length: 16 amino acids. The germline V gene has CDR1 LGHNA and CDR2 YNFKEQ. With 3 bases removed from V and 9 bases from J, the gap between germline ends came to 18 bases. The chain's CDR3 is CASSQSLAGARSPLHF. Here the CDR3 DNA reads TGTGCCAGCAGCCAGTCCCTGGCAGGGGCTCGTTCACCCCTCCACTTT.

This clonotype was picked up a small number of times. This chain connects TRBV7-6 to TRBJ2-7; TRBD2 is a possible D gene (7 bases). CDR1 and CDR2 (germline): SGHVS, FNYEAQ. The CDR3 totals 14 residues. V lost 5 bases and J 5 bases, leaving 16 bases between the germline ends. The CDR3: CASSHAKGGDEQYV. Written as DNA, the CDR3 is TGTGCCAGCAGCCACGCCAAGGGGGGGGACGAGCAGTACGTC.

This clonotype was counted at least ten times. The V gene is TRBV7-2, the J gene TRBJ1-2, with D maybe TRBD1 (5 bases). The CDR3 runs 14 residues. Trimming left V 8 bases short and J 2 bases short, with 15 bases between. The germline V gene has CDR1 SGHTA and CDR2 FQGNSA. CDR3 in amino acids: CASAPGQGNYGYTF. Written as DNA, the CDR3 is TGTGCCAGCGCTCCGGGCCAGGGAAACTATGGCTACACCTTC.

The J gene is TRBJ1-1, the V gene TRBV28; D gene uncertain. The CDR3 sequence is 14 residues long. The V gene's germline CDR1 is MDHEN and CDR2 SYDVKM. V was trimmed by 3 bases and J by 4 bases, leaving 12 bases between them. The CDR3 region has the DNA TGTGCCAGCAGTTTGTTGGATCTTGGCACTGAAGCTTTCTTT. Translating gives CASSLLDLGTEAFF.

The rearrangement joins TRBV6-2 or TRBV6-3 to TRBJ1-2; a weak D match, TRBD1 (6 bases). There are 16 residues in the CDR3. The germline CDR1 and CDR2 sequences are MNHEY and SVGEGT. Deletions cut 0 bases from V and 5 bases from J, with 16 bases between. The CDR3, as DNA: TGTGCCAGCAGTTACTCGAAGCTACAGGGTCTATATGGCTACACCTTC. This gives the protein CASSYSKLQGLYGYTF.

This clonotype has only a few counts. The rearrangement links TRBV6-6 to TRBJ1-5; TRBD1 is a possible D gene (5 bases). V shed 5 bases and J shed 1 base, with 9 bases lying between them. This CDR3 has 14 residues. CDR1 is MNHNY and CDR2 is SVGAGI in the germline V gene (reference sequence). The CDR3 is CASSNRDSNQPQHF. The DNA for the CDR3 is TGTGCCAGCAGTAACCGGGACAGCAATCAGCCCCAGCATTTT.

Only a few counts were recorded for this clonotype. The CDR3 loop reads CASSLYEGRSNQPQHF. DNA for the CDR3: TGTGCCAGCAGTTTATATGAGGGTCGGAGCAATCAGCCCCAGCATTTT. This rearrangement joins TRBV27 to TRBJ1-5; D is ambiguous. The CDR3 contains 16 residues. The ends were cut back, 1 base at V and 1 base at J, with 11 bases in the middle. Germline V gene lookup returns CDR1 MNHEY and CDR2 SMNVEV (reference sequence).

The V and J genes are TRBV12-3 or TRBV12-4 and TRBJ2-1; no firm D call. The CDR3 totals 15 residues. V was trimmed by 5 bases and J by 8 bases, leaving 19 bases between them. CDR3 DNA sequence: TGTGCCAGCAGTCTTCTAACAGCCCTAGGCGATGAGCAGTTCTTC. Protein sequence: CASSLLTALGDEQFF.

The V call is TRBV7-9, the J call TRBJ2-7, with TRBD1 matching over 9 bases. The CDR3 totals 15 residues. Trimming took 5 bases from V and 4 from J; bases not matched to a gene: 9. Looked up from germline, CDR1 is SEHNR and CDR2 is FQNEAQ (reference sequence). The chain's CDR3 is CASSVGTGILYEQYF. The CDR3, as DNA: TGTGCCAGCAGCGTTGGGACAGGGATCTTGTACGAGCAGTACTTC.